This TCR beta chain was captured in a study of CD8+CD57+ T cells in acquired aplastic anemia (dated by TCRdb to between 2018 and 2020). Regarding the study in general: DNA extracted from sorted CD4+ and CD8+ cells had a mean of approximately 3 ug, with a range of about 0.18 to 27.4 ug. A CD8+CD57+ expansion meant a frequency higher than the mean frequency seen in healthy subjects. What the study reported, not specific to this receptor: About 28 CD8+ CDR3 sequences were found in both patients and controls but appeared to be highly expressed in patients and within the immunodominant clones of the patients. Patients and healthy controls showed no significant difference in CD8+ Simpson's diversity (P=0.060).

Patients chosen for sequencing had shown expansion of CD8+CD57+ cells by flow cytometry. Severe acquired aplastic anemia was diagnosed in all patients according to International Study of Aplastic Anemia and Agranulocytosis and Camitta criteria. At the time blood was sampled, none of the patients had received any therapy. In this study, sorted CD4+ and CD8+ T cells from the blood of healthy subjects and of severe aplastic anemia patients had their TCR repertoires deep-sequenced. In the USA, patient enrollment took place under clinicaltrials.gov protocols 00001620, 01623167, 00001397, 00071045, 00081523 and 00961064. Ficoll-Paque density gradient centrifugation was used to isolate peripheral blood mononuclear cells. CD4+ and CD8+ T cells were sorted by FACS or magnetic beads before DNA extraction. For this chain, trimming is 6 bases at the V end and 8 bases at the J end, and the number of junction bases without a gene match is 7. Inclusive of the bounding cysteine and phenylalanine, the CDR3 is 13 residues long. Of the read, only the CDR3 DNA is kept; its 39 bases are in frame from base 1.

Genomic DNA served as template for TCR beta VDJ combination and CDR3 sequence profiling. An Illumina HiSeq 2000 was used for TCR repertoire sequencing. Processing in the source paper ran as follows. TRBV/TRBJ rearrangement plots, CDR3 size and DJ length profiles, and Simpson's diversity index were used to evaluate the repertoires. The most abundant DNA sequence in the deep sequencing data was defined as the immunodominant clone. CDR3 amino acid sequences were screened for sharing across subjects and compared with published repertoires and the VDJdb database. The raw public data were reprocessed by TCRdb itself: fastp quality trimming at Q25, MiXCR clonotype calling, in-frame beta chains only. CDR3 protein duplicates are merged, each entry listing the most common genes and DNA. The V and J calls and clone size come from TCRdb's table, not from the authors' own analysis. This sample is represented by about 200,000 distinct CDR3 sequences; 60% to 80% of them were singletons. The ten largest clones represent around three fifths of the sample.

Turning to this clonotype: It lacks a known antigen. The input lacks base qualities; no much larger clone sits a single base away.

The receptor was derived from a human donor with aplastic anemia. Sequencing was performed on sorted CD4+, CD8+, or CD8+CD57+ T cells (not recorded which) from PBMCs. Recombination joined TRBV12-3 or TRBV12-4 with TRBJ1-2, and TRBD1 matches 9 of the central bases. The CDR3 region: CASRPGTGRGYTF. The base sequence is TGTGCCAGCAGACCCGGGACAGGGAGGGGCTACACCTTC.